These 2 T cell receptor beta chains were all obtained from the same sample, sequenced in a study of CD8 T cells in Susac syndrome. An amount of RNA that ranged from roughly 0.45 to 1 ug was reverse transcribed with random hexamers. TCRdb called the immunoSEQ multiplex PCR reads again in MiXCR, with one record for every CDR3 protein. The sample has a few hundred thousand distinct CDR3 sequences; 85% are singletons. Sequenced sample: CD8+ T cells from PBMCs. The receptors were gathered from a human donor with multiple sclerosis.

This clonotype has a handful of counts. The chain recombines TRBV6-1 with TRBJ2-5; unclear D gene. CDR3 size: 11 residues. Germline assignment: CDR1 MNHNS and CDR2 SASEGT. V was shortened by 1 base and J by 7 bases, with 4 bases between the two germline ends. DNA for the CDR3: TGTGCCAGCAGTGAAGGTGCGACCCAGTACTTC. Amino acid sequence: CASSEGATQYF.

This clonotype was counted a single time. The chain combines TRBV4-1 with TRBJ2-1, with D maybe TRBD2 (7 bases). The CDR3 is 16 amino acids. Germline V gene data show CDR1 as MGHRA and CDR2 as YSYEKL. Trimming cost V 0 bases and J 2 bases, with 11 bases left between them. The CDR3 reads CASSQEWGGPYNEQFF. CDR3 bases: TGCGCCAGCAGCCAAGAATGGGGGGGCCCCTACAATGAGCAGTTCTTC.